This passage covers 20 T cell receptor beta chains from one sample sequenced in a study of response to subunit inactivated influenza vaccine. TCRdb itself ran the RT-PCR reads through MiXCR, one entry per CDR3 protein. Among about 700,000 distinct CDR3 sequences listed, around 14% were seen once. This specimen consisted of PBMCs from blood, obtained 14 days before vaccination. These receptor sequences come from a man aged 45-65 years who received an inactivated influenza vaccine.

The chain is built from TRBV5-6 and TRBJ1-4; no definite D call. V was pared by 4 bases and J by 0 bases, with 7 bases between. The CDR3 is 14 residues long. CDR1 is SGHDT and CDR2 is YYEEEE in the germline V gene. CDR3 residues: CASSRYATNEKLFF. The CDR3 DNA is TGTGCCAGCAGCCGGTACGCAACTAATGAAAAACTGTTTTTT.

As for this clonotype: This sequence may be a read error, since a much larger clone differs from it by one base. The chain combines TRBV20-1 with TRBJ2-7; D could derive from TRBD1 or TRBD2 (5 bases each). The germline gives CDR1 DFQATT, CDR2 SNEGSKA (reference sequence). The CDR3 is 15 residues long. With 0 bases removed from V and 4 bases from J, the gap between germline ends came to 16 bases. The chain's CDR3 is CSARDRVQAGYEQYF. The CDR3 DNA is TGCAGTGCTAGAGACCGAGTACAGGCGGGTTACGAGCAGTACTTC.

CDR3 region: CASSQDNPPENYGYTF. CDR3 DNA sequence: TGCGCCAGCAGCCAAGATAACCCCCCCGAGAACTATGGCTACACCTTC. This sequence joins TRBV4-3 and TRBJ1-2; D not resolved. CDR3 length: 16 residues. V dropped 0 bases and J dropped 2 bases, with 13 bases sitting between them. Germline V CDR1 and CDR2: LGHNA, YSLEER.

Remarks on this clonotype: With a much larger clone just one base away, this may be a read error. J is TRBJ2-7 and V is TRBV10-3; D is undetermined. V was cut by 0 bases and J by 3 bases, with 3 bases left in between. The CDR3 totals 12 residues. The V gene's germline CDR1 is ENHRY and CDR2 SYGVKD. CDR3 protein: CAISESGYEQYF. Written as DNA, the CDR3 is TGTGCCATCAGTGAGTCGGGCTACGAGCAGTACTTC.

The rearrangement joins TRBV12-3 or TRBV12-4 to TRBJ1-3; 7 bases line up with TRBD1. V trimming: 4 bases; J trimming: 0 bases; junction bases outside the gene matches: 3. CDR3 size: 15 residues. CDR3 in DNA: TGTGCCAGCAGTTCTCGACAGGGCTCTGGAAACACCATATATTTT. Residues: CASSSRQGSGNTIYF.

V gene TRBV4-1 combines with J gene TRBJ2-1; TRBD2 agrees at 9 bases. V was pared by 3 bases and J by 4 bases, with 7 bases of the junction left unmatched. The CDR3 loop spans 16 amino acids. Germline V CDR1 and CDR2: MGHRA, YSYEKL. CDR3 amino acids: CASSHPGTSLYNEQFF. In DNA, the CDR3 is TGCGCCAGCAGCCACCCCGGGACTAGCCTTTACAATGAGCAGTTCTTC.

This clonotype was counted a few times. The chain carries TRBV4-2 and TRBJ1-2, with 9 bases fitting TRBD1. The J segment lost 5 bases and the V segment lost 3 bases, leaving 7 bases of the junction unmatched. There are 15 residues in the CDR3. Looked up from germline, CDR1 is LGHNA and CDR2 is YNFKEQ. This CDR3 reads CASSQIQGAGYGYTF. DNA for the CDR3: TGTGCCAGCAGCCAGATACAGGGGGCGGGATATGGCTACACCTTC.

The CDR3 nucleotides read TGTGCCAGCAGTATGGGACTAGCGGGGGGAAGCTCCTACAATGAGCAGTTCTTC. It translates to CASSMGLAGGSSYNEQFF. The chain couples TRBV28 to TRBJ2-1; the match to TRBD2 covers 15 bases. Germline CDR1 MDHEN, CDR2 SYDVKM. V was pared by 5 bases and J by 0 bases, with 5 bases of the junction left unmatched. This CDR3 is 18 amino acids long.

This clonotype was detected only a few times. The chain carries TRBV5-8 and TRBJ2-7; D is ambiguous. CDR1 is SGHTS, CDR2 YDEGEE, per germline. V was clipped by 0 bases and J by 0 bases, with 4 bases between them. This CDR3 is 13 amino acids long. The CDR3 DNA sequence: TGTGCCAGCAGCTTGGTCACCTCCTACGAGCAGTACTTC. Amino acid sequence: CASSLVTSYEQYF.

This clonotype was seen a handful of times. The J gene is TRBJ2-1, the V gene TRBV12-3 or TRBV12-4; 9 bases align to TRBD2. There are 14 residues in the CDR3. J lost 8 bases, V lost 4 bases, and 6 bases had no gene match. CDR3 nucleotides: TGTGCCAGCAGTTCGGCGGGAGGGCCGTATGAGCAGTTCTTC. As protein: CASSSAGGPYEQFF.

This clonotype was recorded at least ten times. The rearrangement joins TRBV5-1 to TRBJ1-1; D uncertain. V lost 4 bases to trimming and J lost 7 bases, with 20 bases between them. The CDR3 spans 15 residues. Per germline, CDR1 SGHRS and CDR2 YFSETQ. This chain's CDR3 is CASSAKGSPDNEAFF. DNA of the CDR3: TGCGCCAGCAGCGCAAAGGGATCGCCCGATAATGAAGCTTTCTTT.

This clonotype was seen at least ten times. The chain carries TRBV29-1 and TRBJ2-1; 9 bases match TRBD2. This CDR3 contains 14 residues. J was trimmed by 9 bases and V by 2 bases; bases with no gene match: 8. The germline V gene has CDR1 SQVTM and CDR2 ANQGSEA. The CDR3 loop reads CSVEWREGVGEQFF. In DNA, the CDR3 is TGCAGCGTTGAATGGCGGGAGGGGGTAGGTGAGCAGTTCTTC.

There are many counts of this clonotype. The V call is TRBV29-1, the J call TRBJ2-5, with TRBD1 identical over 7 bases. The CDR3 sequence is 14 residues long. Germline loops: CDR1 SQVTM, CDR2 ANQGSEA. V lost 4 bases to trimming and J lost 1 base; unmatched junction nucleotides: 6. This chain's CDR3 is CSVVNRDSQETQYF. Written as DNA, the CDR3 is TGCAGCGTTGTAAACCGGGACAGCCAAGAGACCCAGTACTTC. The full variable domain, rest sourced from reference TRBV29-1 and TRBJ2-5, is SAVISQKPSRDICQRGTSLTIQCQVDSQVTMMFWYRQQPGQSLTLIATANQGSEATYESGFVIDKFPISRPNLTFSTLTVSNMSPEDSSIYLCSVVNRDSQETQYFGPGTRLLVL.

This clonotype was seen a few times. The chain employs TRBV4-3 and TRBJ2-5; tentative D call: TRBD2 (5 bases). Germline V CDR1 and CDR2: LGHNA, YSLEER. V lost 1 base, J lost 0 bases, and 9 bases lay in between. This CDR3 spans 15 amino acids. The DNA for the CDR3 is TGCGCCAGCAGCCAAGGGACTGGGAACCAAGAGACCCAGTACTTC. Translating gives CASSQGTGNQETQYF.

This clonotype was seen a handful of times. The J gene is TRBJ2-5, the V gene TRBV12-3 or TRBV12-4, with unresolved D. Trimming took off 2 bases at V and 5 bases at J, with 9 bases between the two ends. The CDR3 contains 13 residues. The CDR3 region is CASSLSVAETQYF. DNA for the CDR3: TGTGCCAGCAGTTTATCAGTGGCGGAGACCCAGTACTTC.

For the CDR3, the DNA is TGCGCCAGCAGCCAAGGCCAGCCTGGCGGATTTAGCACAGATACGCAGTATTTT. The encoded protein is CASSQGQPGGFSTDTQYF. This chain links TRBV4-3 with TRBJ2-3; D is unclear. The CDR3 loop spans 18 amino acids. V gave up 1 base and J gave up 0 bases, with 17 bases separating them. Germline loops: CDR1 LGHNA, CDR2 YSLEER.

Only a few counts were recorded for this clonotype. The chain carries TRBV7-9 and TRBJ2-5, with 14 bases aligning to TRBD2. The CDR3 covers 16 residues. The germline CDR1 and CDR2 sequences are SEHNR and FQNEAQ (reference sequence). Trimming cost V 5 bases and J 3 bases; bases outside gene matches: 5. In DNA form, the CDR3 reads TGTGCCAGCAGCAAACCGGGACTAGCGGGGGAAGAGACCCAGTACTTC. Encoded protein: CASSKPGLAGEETQYF.

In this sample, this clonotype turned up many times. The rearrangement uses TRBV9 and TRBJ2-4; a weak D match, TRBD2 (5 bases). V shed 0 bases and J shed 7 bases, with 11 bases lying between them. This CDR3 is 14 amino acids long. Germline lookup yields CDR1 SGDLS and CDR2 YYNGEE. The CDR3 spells CASSVGGSGNIQYF. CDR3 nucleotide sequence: TGTGCCAGCAGCGTAGGAGGGTCGGGGAACATTCAGTACTTC.

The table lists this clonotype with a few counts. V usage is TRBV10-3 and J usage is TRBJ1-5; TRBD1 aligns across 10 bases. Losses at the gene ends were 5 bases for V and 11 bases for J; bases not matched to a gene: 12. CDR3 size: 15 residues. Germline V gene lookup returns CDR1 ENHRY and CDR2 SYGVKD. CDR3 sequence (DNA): TGTGCCATCAGTCCGGGACAGGGGCCGTCTGGGGCCCAGCATTTT. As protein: CAISPGQGPSGAQHF.

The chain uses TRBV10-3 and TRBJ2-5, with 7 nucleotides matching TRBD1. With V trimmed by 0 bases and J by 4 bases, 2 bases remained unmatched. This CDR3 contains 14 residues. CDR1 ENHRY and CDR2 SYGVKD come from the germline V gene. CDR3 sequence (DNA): TGTGCCATCAGTGAGTCGACAGGGCGAGAGACCCAGTACTTC. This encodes CAISESTGRETQYF.